The following is a T cell receptor beta chain sequence with its context. Its antigen is as yet unknown. The data are from a study of response to subunit inactivated influenza vaccine. TCRdb passed the RT-PCR reads through MiXCR, listing each CDR3 protein once. The sample holds fewer than 800,000 distinct CDR3 sequences, 15% to 18% seen once. Study-level points and caveats: The authors put forward the suggestion that each seasonal influenza vaccination may bring in only a limited number of new T cells.

The length of the CDR3 is 16 residues. V was clipped by 3 bases and J by 0 bases; unmatched bases: 3. The germline CDR1 and CDR2 sequences are LGHNA and YSLEER. The rearrangement links TRBV4-3 to TRBJ1-3; 9 bases are a match to TRBD1. The source of this sequence is a man between 50 and 59 years old who received an inactivated influenza vaccine. The source was PBMCs from blood, collected less than 13 days after vaccination. CDR3 region: CASSHDRGISGNTIYF. CDR3 nucleotides: TGCGCCAGCAGCCATGACAGGGGGATCTCTGGAAACACCATATATTTT.